Each of the 15 T cell receptor beta chains below was sequenced from the same sample in a study of T cells in Graves' hyperthyroidism and ophthalmopathy. RNA transcripts yielded amplified TCR beta CDR3 regions. The HTBI primer set was used in a first-round RT-PCR of the TCR CDR3. TCRdb re-derived calls from the multiplex PCR reads in MiXCR, one entry per CDR3 protein. The sample lists 500,000 to 600,000 distinct CDR3 sequences, approximately 44% occurring once. Sequenced material: peripheral blood or thyroid tissue (not recorded which). The receptors here all came from an adult woman with Graves' disease, either hyperthyroidism or ophthalmopathy (not recorded which).

This chain uses TRBV7-2 with TRBJ2-7, with 7 bases that match TRBD1. CDR3 length: 13 amino acids. Germline trimming cut 7 bases from V and 7 bases from J; bases unmatched to any gene: 10. Per the germline V gene, CDR1 is SGHTA and CDR2 is FQGNSA. The CDR3 loop is CASNPSGGSEQYF. CDR3 DNA sequence: TGTGCCAGCAACCCGTCAGGGGGAAGTGAGCAGTACTTC.

This clonotype was seen many times. J is TRBJ2-5 and V is TRBV20-1; D possibly corresponds to TRBD1 (5 bases). The germline gives CDR1 DFQATT, CDR2 SNEGSKA (reference sequence). The CDR3 contains 14 residues. V was cut by 0 bases and J by 1 base, with 9 bases left in between. For the CDR3, the DNA is TGCAGTGCTAGAGACAGGGCAAGCCAAGAGACCCAGTACTTC. Translated: CSARDRASQETQYF.

This clonotype has at least ten counts. The rearrangement links TRBV27 to TRBJ2-6, with D maybe TRBD1 (6 bases). The CDR3 covers 13 residues. Trimming pared 5 bases from V and 4 bases from J, leaving 6 bases between. The germline V gene encodes CDR1 MNHEY and CDR2 SMNVEV (reference sequence). The CDR3 sequence: CASSDRGANVLTF. CDR3 DNA sequence: TGTGCCAGCAGTGACAGGGGGGCCAACGTCCTGACTTTC.

This clonotype was counted ten times or more. This sequence joins TRBV7-8 and TRBJ1-6, with D unclear. The CDR3 totals 12 residues. Germline V lookup: CDR1 SGHVS, CDR2 FQNEAQ. Trimming cost V 5 bases and J 9 bases, with 8 bases left between them. The CDR3 spells CASSPPGSPLHF. The CDR3, as DNA: TGTGCCAGCAGCCCCCCCGGTTCACCCCTCCACTTT.

The gene calls are TRBV7-2 and TRBJ1-3; 8 bases align to TRBD1. CDR3 length: 16 amino acids. J lost 4 bases, V lost 4 bases, and 9 bases had no gene match. Germline values: CDR1 SGHTA, CDR2 FQGNSA. CDR3 nucleotides: TGTGCCAGCAGCTCCCAGACAGGGGTGGGAGGAAACACCATATATTTT. Residues: CASSSQTGVGGNTIYF. Based on the CDR3 plus reference TRBV7-2 and TRBJ1-3, the full variable domain is GAGVSQSPSNKVTEKGKDVELRCDPISGHTALYWYRQSLGQGLEFLIYFQGNSAPDKSGLPSDRFSAERTGGSVSTLTIQRTQQEDSAVYLCASSSQTGVGGNTIYFGEGSWLTVV.

Of note for this clonotype: At one end the junction does not follow the germline gene, possibly because of a read error. The DNA for the CDR3 is TGTGCCATCACCCGAGACAGCGACCTTACCTACGATCAGTACTTC. The encoded protein is CAITRDSDLTYDQYF. The chain has TRBV10-3 and TRBJ2-7; possible D gene TRBD1, 5 bases. In germline, CDR1 is ENHRY, CDR2 SYGVKD. CDR3 length: 15 amino acids.

This clonotype turned up a few times. V gene TRBV19 combines with J gene TRBJ1-5; 7 bases map to TRBD1. The trim removed 7 bases at V and 6 bases at J, leaving 6 bases unmatched. Germline CDR1 and CDR2: LNHDA and SQIVND (reference sequence). This CDR3 region has 13 residues. The CDR3 DNA follows: TGTGCCAGTACCGATTACAGGGGTCAGCCCCAGCATTTT. Its protein product is CASTDYRGQPQHF.

The chain joins TRBV2 to TRBJ2-3, with a weak D call TRBD1 (6 bases). Trimming took off 7 bases at V and 4 bases at J, with 15 bases between the two ends. Looked up from germline, CDR1 is SNHLY and CDR2 is FYNNEI. The CDR3 spans 14 residues. The CDR3 DNA reads as TGTGCCAGCATGTGGACAGAAGGAGCAGATACGCAGTATTTT. Protein: CASMWTEGADTQYF.

This clonotype has a count of ten or more. The genes are TRBV7-8 and TRBJ2-7, with 8 positions matching TRBD2. The CDR3 contains 14 residues. The germline V gene encodes CDR1 SGHVS and CDR2 FQNEAQ. V trimming: 10 bases; J trimming: 2 bases; junction bases outside the gene matches: 10. CDR3: CANPGGGRAYEQYF. The CDR3 DNA follows: TGTGCCAATCCGGGAGGGGGAAGAGCCTACGAGCAGTACTTC.

The CDR3 region is CASSLSGSSYNEQYF. The CDR3, as DNA: TGTGCCAGCAGTCTGAGCGGGAGCTCCTACAATGAGCAGTACTTC. This rearrangement joins TRBV7-8 to TRBJ2-1, with 8 positions matching TRBD2. The last part of the DNA fits TRBJ2-7 better; the J call may be wrong. Per germline, CDR1 SGHVS and CDR2 FQNEAQ. This CDR3 region has 15 residues.

This clonotype was picked up many times. V gene TRBV7-3 combines with J gene TRBJ2-7; maybe TRBD1 (5 bases). This CDR3 is built from 17 residues. Germline CDR1 SGHTA, CDR2 FQGTGA. V dropped 0 bases and J dropped 4 bases, with 19 bases sitting between them. DNA of the CDR3: TGTGCCAGCAGCTTAACCCCACAGGCTTCCCACCCTTACGAGCAGTACTTC. This codes for CASSLTPQASHPYEQYF.

This clonotype occurred many times. The chain links TRBV27 to TRBJ1-1; D is undetermined. The CDR3 is made up of 15 amino acids. Trimming took 6 bases from V and 4 from J, leaving 18 bases between them. Per the germline V gene, CDR1 is MNHEY and CDR2 is SMNVEV (reference sequence). The CDR3 DNA reads TGTGCCAGCAGCGCCGGAACTTTGGGCGGCACTGAAGCTTTCTTT. Encoded protein: CASSAGTLGGTEAFF.

This clonotype was recorded many times. V is TRBV24-1 and J is TRBJ2-2; 8 bases are shared with TRBD2. CDR3 length: 17 residues. After removal of 3 bases from V and 4 bases from J, the junction contained 9 bases not matched to a gene. Germline loops: CDR1 KGHDR, CDR2 SFDVKD. The CDR3 nucleotides are TGTGCCACCAGTGATCTGCCGGGACTAGAGTCCACCGGGGAGCTGTTTTTT. This translates into CATSDLPGLESTGELFF.

The chain combines TRBV29-1 with TRBJ2-5; 7 positions match TRBD1. The J call may be incorrect, as the DNA end agrees better with TRBJ2-1. The germline gives CDR1 SQVTM, CDR2 ANQGSEA. The CDR3 has 13 residues. The CDR3 loop reads CSAGQALGSEQFF. The CDR3 DNA is TGCAGCGCCGGACAGGCTCTTGGCAGTGAGCAGTTCTTC.

The rearrangement joins TRBV19 to TRBJ1-5, with D tentatively TRBD1 (6 bases). V dropped 1 base and J dropped 4 bases, with 8 bases sitting between them. The CDR3 has 14 amino acids. In germline, CDR1 is LNHDA, CDR2 SQIVND (reference sequence). The CDR3 DNA reads TGTGCCAGTAGTATAGTACAGGGTAATCAGCCCCAGCATTTT. Protein: CASSIVQGNQPQHF.